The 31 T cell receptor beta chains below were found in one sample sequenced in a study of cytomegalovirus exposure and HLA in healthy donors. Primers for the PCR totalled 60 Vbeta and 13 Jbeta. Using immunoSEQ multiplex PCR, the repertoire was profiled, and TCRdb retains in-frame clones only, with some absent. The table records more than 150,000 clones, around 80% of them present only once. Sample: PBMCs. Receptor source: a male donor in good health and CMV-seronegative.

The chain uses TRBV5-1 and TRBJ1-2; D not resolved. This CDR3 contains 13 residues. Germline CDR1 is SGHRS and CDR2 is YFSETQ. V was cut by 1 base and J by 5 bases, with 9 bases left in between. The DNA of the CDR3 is TGCGCCAGCAGCTTGTCGGGTGTATATGGCTACACCTTC. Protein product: CASSLSGVYGYTF.

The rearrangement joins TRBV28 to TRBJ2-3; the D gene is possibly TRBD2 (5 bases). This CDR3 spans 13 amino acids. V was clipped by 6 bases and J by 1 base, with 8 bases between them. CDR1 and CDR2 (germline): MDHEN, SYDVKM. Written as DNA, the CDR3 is TGTGCCAGCAGCCGGGGAGGCACAGATACGCAGTATTTT. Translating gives CASSRGGTDTQYF.

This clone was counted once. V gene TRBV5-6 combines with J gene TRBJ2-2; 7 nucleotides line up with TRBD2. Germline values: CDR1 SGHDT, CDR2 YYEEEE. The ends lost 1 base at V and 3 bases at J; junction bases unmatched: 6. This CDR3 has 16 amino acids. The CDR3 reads CASSLSAGVDTGELFF. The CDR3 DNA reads TGTGCCAGCAGCTTGTCCGCGGGAGTGGACACCGGGGAGCTGTTTTTT.

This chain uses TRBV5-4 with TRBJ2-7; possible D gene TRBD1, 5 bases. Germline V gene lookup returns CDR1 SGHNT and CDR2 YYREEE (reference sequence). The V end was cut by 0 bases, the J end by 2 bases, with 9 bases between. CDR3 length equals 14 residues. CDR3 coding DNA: TGTGCCAGCAGCTTGGGCGACAGAGCCTACGAGCAGTACTTC. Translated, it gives CASSLGDRAYEQYF.

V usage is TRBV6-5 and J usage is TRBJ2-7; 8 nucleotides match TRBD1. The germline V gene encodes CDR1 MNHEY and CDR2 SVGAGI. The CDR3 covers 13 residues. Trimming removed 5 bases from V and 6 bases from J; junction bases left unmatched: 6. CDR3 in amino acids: CASSIGQGGEQYF. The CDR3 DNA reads TGTGCCAGCAGTATTGGACAGGGCGGCGAGCAGTACTTC.

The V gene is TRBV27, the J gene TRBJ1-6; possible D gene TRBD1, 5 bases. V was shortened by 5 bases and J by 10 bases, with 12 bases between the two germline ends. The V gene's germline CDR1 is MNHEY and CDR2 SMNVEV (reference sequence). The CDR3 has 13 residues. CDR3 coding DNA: TGTGCCAGCAGTAGGAAAGGGGTCTCACCCCTCCACTTT. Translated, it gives CASSRKGVSPLHF.

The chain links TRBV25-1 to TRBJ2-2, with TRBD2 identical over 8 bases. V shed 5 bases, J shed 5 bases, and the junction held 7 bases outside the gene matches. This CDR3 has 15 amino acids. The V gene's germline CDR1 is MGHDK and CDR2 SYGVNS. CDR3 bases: TGTGCCAGCAGTCCCCGGGAGGGTTGGACCGGGGAGCTGTTTTTT. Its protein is CASSPREGWTGELFF.

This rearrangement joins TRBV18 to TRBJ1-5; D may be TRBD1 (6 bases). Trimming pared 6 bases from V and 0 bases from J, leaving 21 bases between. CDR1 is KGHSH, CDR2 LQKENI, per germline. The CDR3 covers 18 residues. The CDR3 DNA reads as TGTGCCAGCTCCCGGGGGGAGGGGGGGCCTTATAGCAATCAGCCCCAGCATTTT. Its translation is CASSRGEGGPYSNQPQHF.

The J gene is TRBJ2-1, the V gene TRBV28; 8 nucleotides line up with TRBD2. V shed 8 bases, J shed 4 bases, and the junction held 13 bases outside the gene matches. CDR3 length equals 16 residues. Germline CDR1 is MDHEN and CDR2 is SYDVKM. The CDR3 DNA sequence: TGTGCCAGCCAGTCTAGCGGGCAACGACCTTACAATGAGCAGTTCTTC. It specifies CASQSSGQRPYNEQFF. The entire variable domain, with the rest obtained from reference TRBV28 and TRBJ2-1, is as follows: DVKVTQSSRYLVKRTGEKVFLECVQDMDHENMFWYRQDPGLGLRLIYFSYDVKMKEKGDIPEGYSVSREKKERFSLILESASTNQTSMYLCASQSSGQRPYNEQFFGPGTRLTVL.

CDR3 region: CASSFQGPPYEQYF. In nucleotides, the CDR3 is TGCGCCAGCAGCTTCCAGGGGCCCCCTTACGAGCAGTACTTC. The chain joins TRBV5-1 to TRBJ2-7; tentative D call: TRBD1 (6 bases). Per the germline V gene, CDR1 is SGHRS and CDR2 is YFSETQ. Trimming pared 2 bases from V and 4 bases from J, leaving 13 bases between. This CDR3 has 14 residues. Variable domain in full (rest from reference TRBV5-1 and TRBJ2-7): KAGVTQTPRYLIKTRGQQVTLSCSPISGHRSVSWYQQTPGQGLQFLFEYFSETQRNKGNFPGRFSGRQFSNSRSEMNVSTLELGDSALYLCASSFQGPPYEQYFGPGTRLTVT.

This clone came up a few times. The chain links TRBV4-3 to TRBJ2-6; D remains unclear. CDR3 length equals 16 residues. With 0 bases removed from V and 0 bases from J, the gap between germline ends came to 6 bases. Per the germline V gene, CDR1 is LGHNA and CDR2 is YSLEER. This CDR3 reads CASSQDSFSGANVLTF. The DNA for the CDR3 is TGCGCCAGCAGCCAAGATTCGTTCTCTGGGGCCAACGTCCTGACTTTC.

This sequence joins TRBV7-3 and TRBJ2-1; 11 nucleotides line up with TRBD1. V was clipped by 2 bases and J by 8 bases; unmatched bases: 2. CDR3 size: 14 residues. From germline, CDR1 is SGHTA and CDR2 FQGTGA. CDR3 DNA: TGTGCCAGCAGCTTAGGACAGGGGGCCGATGAGCAGTTCTTC. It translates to CASSLGQGADEQFF.

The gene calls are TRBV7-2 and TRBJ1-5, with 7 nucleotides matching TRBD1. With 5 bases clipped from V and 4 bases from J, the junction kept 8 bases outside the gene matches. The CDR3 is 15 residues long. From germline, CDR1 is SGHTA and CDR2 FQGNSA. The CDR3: CASSPTGVGNQPQHF. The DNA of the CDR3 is TGTGCCAGCAGCCCCACAGGGGTGGGGAATCAGCCCCAGCATTTT.

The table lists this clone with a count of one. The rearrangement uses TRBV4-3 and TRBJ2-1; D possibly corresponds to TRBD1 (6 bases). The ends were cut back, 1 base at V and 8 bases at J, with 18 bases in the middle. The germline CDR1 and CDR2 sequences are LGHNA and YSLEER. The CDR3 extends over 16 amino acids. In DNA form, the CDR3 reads TGCGCCAGCAGCCAAGCCCCAGGGGCCTCCTCCTATGAGCAGTTCTTC. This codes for CASSQAPGASSYEQFF.

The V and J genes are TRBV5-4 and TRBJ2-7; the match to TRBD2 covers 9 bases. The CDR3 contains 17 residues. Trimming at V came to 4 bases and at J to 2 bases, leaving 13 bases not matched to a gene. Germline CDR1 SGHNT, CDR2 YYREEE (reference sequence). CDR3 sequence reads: CASSPGLAGGYPYEQYF. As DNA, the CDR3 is TGTGCCAGCAGCCCGGGACTTGCGGGAGGGTACCCCTACGAGCAGTACTTC.

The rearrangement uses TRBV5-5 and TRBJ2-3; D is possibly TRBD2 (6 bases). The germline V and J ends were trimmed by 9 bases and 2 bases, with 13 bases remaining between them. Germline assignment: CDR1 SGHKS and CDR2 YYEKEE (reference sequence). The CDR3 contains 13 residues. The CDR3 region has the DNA TGTGCCACCGGGGGAGTTTCCACAGATACGCAGTATTTT. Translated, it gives CATGGVSTDTQYF.

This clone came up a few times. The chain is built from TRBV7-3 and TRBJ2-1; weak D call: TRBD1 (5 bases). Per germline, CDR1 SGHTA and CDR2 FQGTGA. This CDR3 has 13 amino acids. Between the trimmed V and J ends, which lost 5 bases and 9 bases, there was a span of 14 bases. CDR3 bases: TGTGCCAGCAGCCAAGACAGTGTAGGTGAGCAGTTCTTC. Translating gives CASSQDSVGEQFF.

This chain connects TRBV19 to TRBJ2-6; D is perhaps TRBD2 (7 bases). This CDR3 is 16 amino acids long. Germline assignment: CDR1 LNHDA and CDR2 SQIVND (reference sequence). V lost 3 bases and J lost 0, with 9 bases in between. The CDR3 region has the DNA TGTGCCAGTAGTATGGGAGGGGGCTCTGGGGCCAACGTCCTGACTTTC. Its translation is CASSMGGGSGANVLTF.

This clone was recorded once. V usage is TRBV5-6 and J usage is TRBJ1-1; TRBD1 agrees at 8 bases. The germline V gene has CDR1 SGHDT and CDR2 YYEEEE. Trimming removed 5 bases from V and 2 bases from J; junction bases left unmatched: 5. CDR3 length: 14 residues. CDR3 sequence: CASRPGTGNTEAFF. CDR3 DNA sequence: TGTGCCAGCAGACCCGGGACAGGCAACACTGAAGCTTTCTTT.

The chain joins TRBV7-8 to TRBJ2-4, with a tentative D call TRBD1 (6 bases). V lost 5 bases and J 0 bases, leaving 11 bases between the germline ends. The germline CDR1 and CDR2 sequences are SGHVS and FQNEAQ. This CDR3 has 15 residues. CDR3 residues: CASSQGTVAKNIQYF. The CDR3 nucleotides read TGTGCCAGCAGCCAGGGGACGGTAGCCAAAAACATTCAGTACTTC.

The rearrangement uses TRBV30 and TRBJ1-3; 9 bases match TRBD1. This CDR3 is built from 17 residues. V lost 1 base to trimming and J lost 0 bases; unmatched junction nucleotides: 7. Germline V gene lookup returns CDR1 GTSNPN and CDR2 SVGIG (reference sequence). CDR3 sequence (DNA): TGTGCCTGGAGTGGACAGGGGGACAGTTTCTCTGGAAACACCATATATTTT. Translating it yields CAWSGQGDSFSGNTIYF.

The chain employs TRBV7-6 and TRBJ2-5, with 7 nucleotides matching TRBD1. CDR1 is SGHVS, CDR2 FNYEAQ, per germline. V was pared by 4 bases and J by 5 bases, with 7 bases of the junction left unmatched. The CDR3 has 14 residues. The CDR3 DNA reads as TGTGCCAGCAGCTCGGGACAGATGAGGGAGACCCAGTACTTC. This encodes CASSSGQMRETQYF.

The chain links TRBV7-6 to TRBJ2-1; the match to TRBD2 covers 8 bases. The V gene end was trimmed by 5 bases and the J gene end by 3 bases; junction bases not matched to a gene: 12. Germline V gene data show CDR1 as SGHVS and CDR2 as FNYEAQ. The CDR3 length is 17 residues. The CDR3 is CASSPKAVGLVYNEQFF. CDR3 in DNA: TGTGCCAGCAGCCCAAAGGCCGTGGGACTAGTCTACAATGAGCAGTTCTTC.

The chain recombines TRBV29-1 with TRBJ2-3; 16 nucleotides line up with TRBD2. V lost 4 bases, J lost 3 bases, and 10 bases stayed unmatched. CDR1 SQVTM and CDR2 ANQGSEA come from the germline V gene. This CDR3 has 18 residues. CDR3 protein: CSVGGPGLAGGRTDTQYF. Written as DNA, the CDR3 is TGCAGCGTTGGGGGTCCGGGACTAGCGGGGGGGCGGACAGATACGCAGTATTTT.

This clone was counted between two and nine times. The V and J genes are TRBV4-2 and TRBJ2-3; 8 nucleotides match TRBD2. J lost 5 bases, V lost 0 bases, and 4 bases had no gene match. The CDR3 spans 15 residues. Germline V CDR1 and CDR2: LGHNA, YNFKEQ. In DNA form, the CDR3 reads TGTGCCAGCAGCCAAGATCCGGGGGGGCGAGATACGCAGTATTTT. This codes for CASSQDPGGRDTQYF.

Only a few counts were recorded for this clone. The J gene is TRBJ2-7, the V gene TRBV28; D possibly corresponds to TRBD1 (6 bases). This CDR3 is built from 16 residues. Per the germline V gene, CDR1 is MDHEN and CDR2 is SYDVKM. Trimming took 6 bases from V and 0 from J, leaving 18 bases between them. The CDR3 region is CASRPPRQVSSYEQYF. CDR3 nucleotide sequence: TGTGCCAGCAGACCCCCTCGACAGGTGAGCTCCTACGAGCAGTACTTC.

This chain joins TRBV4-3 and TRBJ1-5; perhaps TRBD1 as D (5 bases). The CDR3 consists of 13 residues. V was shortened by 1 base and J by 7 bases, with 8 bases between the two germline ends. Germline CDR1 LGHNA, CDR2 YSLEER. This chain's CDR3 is CASSQARGQPQHF. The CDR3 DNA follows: TGCGCCAGCAGCCAAGCTAGGGGCCAGCCCCAGCATTTT.

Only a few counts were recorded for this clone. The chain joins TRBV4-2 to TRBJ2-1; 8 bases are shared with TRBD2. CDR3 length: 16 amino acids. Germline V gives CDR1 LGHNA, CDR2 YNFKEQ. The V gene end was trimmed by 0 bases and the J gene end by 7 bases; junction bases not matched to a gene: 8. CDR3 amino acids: CASSQDLGTRYNEQFF. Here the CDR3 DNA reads TGTGCCAGCAGCCAAGATCTGGGGACTAGGTATAATGAGCAGTTCTTC.

This chain's CDR3 is CASSPTTVYNEQFF. The CDR3, as DNA: TGTGCCAGCAGCCCGACGACAGTGTACAATGAGCAGTTCTTC. The V and J genes are TRBV27 and TRBJ2-1; TRBD1 is a possible D gene (5 bases). This CDR3 has 14 amino acids. V lost 6 bases and J 4 bases, leaving 13 bases between the germline ends. Germline V gene lookup returns CDR1 MNHEY and CDR2 SMNVEV (reference sequence).

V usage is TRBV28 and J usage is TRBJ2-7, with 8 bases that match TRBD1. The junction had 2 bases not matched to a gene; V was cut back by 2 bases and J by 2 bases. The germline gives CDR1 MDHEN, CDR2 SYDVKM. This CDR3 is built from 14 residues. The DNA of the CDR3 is TGTGCCAGCAGTTTAGGGGACAGGCCCTACGAGCAGTACTTC. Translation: CASSLGDRPYEQYF.

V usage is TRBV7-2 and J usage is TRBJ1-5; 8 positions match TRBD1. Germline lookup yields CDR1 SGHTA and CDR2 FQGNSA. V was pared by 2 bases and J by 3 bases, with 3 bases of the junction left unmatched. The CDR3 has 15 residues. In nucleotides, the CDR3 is TGTGCCAGCAGCTTATGGGGACAGGCCAATCAGCCCCAGCATTTT. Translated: CASSLWGQANQPQHF.